This passage covers 10 T cell receptor beta chains from one sample sequenced in a study of control samples from healthy donors and cancer patients. Measured with immunoSEQ multiplex PCR; TCRdb has only the in-frame clones, and not every one. The repertoire holds around 100,000 clones, with approximately 90% as singletons. Sequencing was performed on blood. Source of these receptors: a woman aged 18 to 35 in good health.

In nucleotides, the CDR3 is TGTGCCAGCAGTTACAGGCAGGGGAGTGGCTACACCTTC. It encodes CASSYRQGSGYTF. V is TRBV6-5 and J is TRBJ1-2; D perhaps matches TRBD1 (6 bases). Germline V gives CDR1 MNHEY, CDR2 SVGAGI. V was cut by 2 bases and J by 7 bases, with 11 bases left in between. There are 13 residues in the CDR3.

This chain links TRBV10-2 with TRBJ2-7; no definite D call. Between the trimmed V and J ends, which lost 2 bases and 2 bases, there was a span of 4 bases. Germline assignment: CDR1 WSHSY and CDR2 SAAADI. The CDR3 length is 12 residues. This chain's CDR3 is CASSESPYEQYF. CDR3 bases: TGCGCCAGCAGTGAGAGTCCCTACGAGCAGTACTTC.

The V gene is TRBV2, the J gene TRBJ2-2, with D perhaps assigned TRBD1 or TRBD2 (6 bases each). Germline V lookup: CDR1 SNHLY, CDR2 FYNNEI. V lost 6 bases, J lost 4 bases, and 18 bases lay in between. This CDR3 is 16 amino acids long. For the CDR3, the DNA is TGTGCCAGCAGGGCACAGGGCACAGCGGGCACCGGGGAGCTGTTTTTT. Its translation is CASRAQGTAGTGELFF. Full variable domain (missing parts from reference TRBV2 and TRBJ2-2): EPEVTQTPSHQVTQMGQEVILRCVPISNHLYFYWYRQILGQKVEFLVSFYNNEISEKSEIFDDQFSVERPDGSNFTLKIRSTKLEDSAMYFCASRAQGTAGTGELFFGEGSRLTVL.

This sequence joins TRBV23-1 and TRBJ2-7; perhaps TRBD1 as D (5 bases). TRBV23-1 is classed as an ORF, of uncertain function. Trimming cost V 1 base and J 6 bases, with 13 bases left between them. The CDR3 runs 14 residues. The DNA for the CDR3 is TGCGCCAGCAGTCAATTGGGGCAGGGCTGCGAGCAGTACTTC. Translation gives CASSQLGQGCEQYF.

The rearrangement joins TRBV6-5 to TRBJ1-1; no clear D. V lost 9 bases to trimming and J lost 1 base, with 15 bases between them. Germline CDR1 is MNHEY and CDR2 is SVGAGI. This CDR3 is built from 14 residues. CDR3 protein: CASNPRAPNTEAFF. The DNA of the CDR3 is TGTGCCAGTAACCCTAGGGCACCGAACACTGAAGCTTTCTTT.

The V gene is TRBV6-5, the J gene TRBJ2-1; 13 nucleotides match TRBD2. The germline V gene encodes CDR1 MNHEY and CDR2 SVGAGI. With V trimmed by 2 bases and J by 16 bases, 5 bases remained unmatched. This CDR3 spans 13 amino acids. The CDR3: CASSYTSGGAFFF. CDR3 coding DNA: TGTGCCAGCAGTTACACTAGCGGGGGGGCCTTTTTCTTC.

This clone was seen just once. The V gene is TRBV19, the J gene TRBJ2-3, with 10 bases aligning to TRBD2. V shed 3 bases and J 6 bases; nucleotides not matched to a gene: 9. In germline, CDR1 is LNHDA, CDR2 SQIVND (reference sequence). This CDR3 region has 16 residues. The CDR3, as DNA: TGTGCCAGTAGTATCCAGCGGGGGGGCCGAAAGGATACGCAGTATTTT. It translates to CASSIQRGGRKDTQYF.

This chain joins TRBV5-5 and TRBJ1-2; no firm D call. The germline V gene encodes CDR1 SGHKS and CDR2 YYEKEE (reference sequence). CDR3 length: 16 residues. Trimming pared 0 bases from V and 6 bases from J, leaving 18 bases between. The CDR3 nucleotides read TGTGCCAGCAGCTTGGCCGAGGGAGGCGGTTTACATGGCTACACCTTC. It yields the protein CASSLAEGGGLHGYTF.

The J gene is TRBJ1-6, the V gene TRBV27; D call uncertain. Deletions cut 6 bases from V and 6 bases from J, with 6 bases between. This CDR3 contains 12 residues. The germline V gene encodes CDR1 MNHEY and CDR2 SMNVEV (reference sequence). The CDR3 reads CASRDRNSPLHF. CDR3 nucleotide sequence: TGTGCCAGCAGGGACCGTAATTCACCCCTCCACTTT.

V gene TRBV10-1 combines with J gene TRBJ2-2, with D perhaps matching TRBD1 (7 bases). This CDR3 is built from 16 residues. V dropped 4 bases and J dropped 0 bases, with 12 bases sitting between them. The V gene's germline CDR1 is WNHNN and CDR2 SYGVQD (reference sequence). CDR3 in DNA: TGCGCCAGCAGTGGGGGGGACAGACCGAACACCGGGGAGCTGTTTTTT. The encoded protein is CASSGGDRPNTGELFF.